These T cell receptor beta chains were read from a single sample in a study of blood T cell repertoires in COVID-19. Profiled with immunoSEQ multiplex PCR; TCRdb holds only in-frame clones, not every one. The sample lists some 250,000 clones; 85% to 90% were seen once. Specimen: peripheral blood. These receptors originate from a woman in her thirties or forties who had recovered from COVID-19. CDR3s leave out the opening cysteine and the closing phenylalanine or tryptophan.

>TRBV19|TRBJ1-1
ASSYRGSEAF
>TRBV6-2/TRBV6-3|TRBJ2-1
ASSGHRGWRDAYNEQF
>TRBV24-1|TRBJ2-2
ATSLRTGELF
>TRBV3-1/TRBV3-2|TRBJ2-3
ASSRLLAGTDTQY
>TRBV15|TRBJ1-6
ATSRDGTVPGPLH
>TRBV6-6|TRBJ1-1
ASTKGGQLGTEAF
>TRBV30|TRBJ1-1
AWSVGRGPEAF
>TRBV6-5|TRBJ1-4
ATTQGAANEKLF
>TRBV9|TRBJ2-7
ASSVGQGASYEQY
>TRBV10-2|TRBJ2-5
ASSESTGLNQETQY
>TRBV18|TRBJ2-7
ASSQRHPYEQY
>TRBV27|TRBJ2-7
ASTRMGGNHYEQY
>TRBV18|TRBJ1-4
ASSPPGREGEKLF
>TRBV5-3|TRBJ2-1
ARSHLRVAGARRHEQF